This passage covers 10 T cell receptor beta chains from one sample sequenced in a study of identical twins listed by TCRdb under 2016. Library generation was performed with 5' RACE. For sequencing, an Illumina HiSeq 2000 was employed. TCRdb applied fastp at Q25 and MiXCR to the public reads, then kept only in-frame beta chains. Each CDR3 protein appears once, grouped with its most common genes and DNA. Here the sample has about 890,000 distinct CDR3 sequences; 9% to 15% occur a single time. 1.5% to 2% of the sample is taken by the ten largest. The same data also contributed to another study, on yellow fever vaccine responses in identical twins.

The material sequenced was PBMCs. These receptors all stem from a woman between 18 and 29 years old in good health.

This clonotype was counted many times. V gene TRBV25-1 combines with J gene TRBJ2-1, with no clear D. V lost 1 base to trimming and J lost 0 bases, with 10 bases between them. The CDR3 length is 16 residues. Looked up from germline, CDR1 is MGHDK and CDR2 is SYGVNS. The CDR3: CASSELSVYSYNEQFF. The CDR3 region has the DNA TGTGCCAGCAGTGAATTGAGCGTGTACTCCTACAATGAGCAGTTCTTC.

This clonotype was picked up many times. The chain links TRBV29-1 to TRBJ1-1; D uncertain. This CDR3 region has 13 residues. The V gene lost 2 bases and the J gene lost 0 bases, with 7 bases spanning the gap. Germline CDR1 SQVTM, CDR2 ANQGSEA. The CDR3, as DNA: TGCAGCGTTGAACCCAGGATGAACACTGAAGCTTTCTTT. Amino acids: CSVEPRMNTEAFF.

This rearrangement joins TRBV18 to TRBJ2-1, with D maybe TRBD2 (5 bases). Trimming took off 2 bases at V and 3 bases at J, with 20 bases between the two ends. The CDR3 contains 18 residues. The germline V gene has CDR1 KGHSH and CDR2 LQKENI. For the CDR3, the DNA is TGTGCCAGCTCACCAACCCGGGGAGCCGGTGGCCTCTACAATGAGCAGTTCTTC. Protein sequence: CASSPTRGAGGLYNEQFF.

The chain's CDR3 is CASSERFGTGDFYEQYV. DNA for the CDR3: TGTGCCAGCAGTGAGCGGTTCGGGACAGGGGACTTCTACGAGCAGTACGTC. The gene calls are TRBV25-1 and TRBJ2-7; 10 bases are a match to TRBD1. Germline V gene data show CDR1 as MGHDK and CDR2 as SYGVNS. CDR3 length: 17 amino acids. The ends lost 3 bases at V and 3 bases at J; junction bases unmatched: 11.

This clonotype was seen at least ten times. Just one base apart from a much larger clone, this may be a read error. V gene TRBV5-1 combines with J gene TRBJ2-3, with 7 bases fitting TRBD1. Germline V gives CDR1 SGHRS, CDR2 YFSETQ. The CDR3 contains 14 residues. The ends lost 3 bases at V and 0 bases at J; junction bases unmatched: 1. This CDR3 reads CASSWGQSTDTQYF. The DNA of the CDR3 is TGCGCCAGCAGCTGGGGACAGAGCACAGATACGCAGTATTTT.

This chain uses TRBV10-2 with TRBJ2-1, with D perhaps matching TRBD2 (5 bases). Germline V gene sequence: CDR1 WSHSY, CDR2 SAAADI. V dropped 2 bases and J dropped 9 bases, with 8 bases sitting between them. The CDR3 sequence is 12 residues long. CDR3 loop: CASSERGSEQFF. In nucleotides, the CDR3 is TGCGCCAGCAGTGAGAGAGGGAGTGAGCAGTTCTTC.

The sample holds a few counts of this clonotype. The chain joins TRBV4-1 to TRBJ2-1, with 8 bases lining up with TRBD1. The CDR3 runs to 16 residues. Germline V gives CDR1 MGHRA, CDR2 YSYEKL. Losses at the gene ends were 1 base for V and 5 bases for J; bases not matched to a gene: 7. CDR3 loop: CASSQGVTGGNNEQFF. Written as DNA, the CDR3 is TGCGCCAGCAGCCAAGGGGTTACAGGGGGGAACAATGAGCAGTTCTTC.

In this sample, this clonotype turned up many times. The chain carries TRBV12-3 or TRBV12-4 and TRBJ2-5; D may be TRBD1 (5 bases). V dropped 2 bases and J dropped 4 bases, with 8 bases sitting between them. The CDR3 consists of 13 residues. This CDR3 is CASSLRGAETQYF. The DNA of the CDR3 is TGTGCCAGCAGTTTAAGGGGTGCAGAGACCCAGTACTTC.

This chain joins TRBV5-6 and TRBJ2-1; D is perhaps TRBD2 (6 bases). Germline V gene data show CDR1 as SGHDT and CDR2 as YYEEEE. The germline V and J ends were trimmed by 4 bases and 8 bases, with 25 bases remaining between them. This CDR3 contains 17 residues. The CDR3 DNA reads TGTGCCAGCAGCCTCATACCCCGTTGGAGGGAGAGTGATGAGCAGTTCTTC. Translated, it gives CASSLIPRWRESDEQFF.

This clonotype was observed a handful of times. This chain links TRBV10-1 with TRBJ1-6, with a possible D match to TRBD1 (5 bases). Trimming removed 5 bases from V and 7 bases from J, with 9 bases in between. Germline lookup yields CDR1 WNHNN and CDR2 SYGVQD (reference sequence). The CDR3 has 13 residues. As DNA, the CDR3 is TGCGCCAGCAGTCGGGACGTAAATTCACCCCTCCACTTT. This sequence encodes CASSRDVNSPLHF.